This passage covers 20 T cell receptor beta chains from one sample sequenced in a study of OX40 agonist ivuxolimab in advanced cancers. This table comes from immunoSEQ multiplex PCR, and its TCRdb copy is limited to in-frame clones, with some not included. The sample has 90,000 to 95,000 clones, approximately 80% seen once; the top ten hold 0.95% to 1.3%. This sample comprised CD4+ or CD8+ T cells sorted from blood, obtained in a trial of the OX40 agonist ivuxolimab. Every receptor here comes from an adult with an advanced solid tumor such as melanoma, head and neck, liver or kidney cancer.

The V call is TRBV28, the J call TRBJ1-5; D call uncertain. V lost 6 bases, J lost 1 base, and 10 bases lay in between. CDR1 MDHEN and CDR2 SYDVKM come from the germline V gene. The CDR3 totals 14 residues. CDR3 amino acids: CASRPHRSNQPQHF. CDR3 nucleotides: TGTGCCAGCAGGCCGCATAGGAGCAATCAGCCCCAGCATTTT. Full variable domain (missing parts from reference TRBV28 and TRBJ1-5): DVKVTQSSRYLVKRTGEKVFLECVQDMDHENMFWYRQDPGLGLRLIYFSYDVKMKEKGDIPEGYSVSREKKERFSLILESASTNQTSMYLCASRPHRSNQPQHFGDGTRLSIL.

The V gene is TRBV11-2, the J gene TRBJ1-2; D call uncertain. The CDR3 length is 12 residues. V lost 5 bases, J lost 1 base, and 5 bases lay in between. Germline CDR1 SGHAT, CDR2 FQNNGV. The CDR3 is CASSPVNYGYTF. CDR3 nucleotide sequence: TGTGCCAGCAGCCCCGTTAACTATGGCTACACCTTC.

This chain connects TRBV28 to TRBJ2-5; D possibly corresponds to TRBD1 (5 bases). V lost 3 bases and J lost 1, with 9 bases in between. Germline CDR1 and CDR2: MDHEN and SYDVKM. This CDR3 is built from 14 residues. The DNA of the CDR3 is TGTGCCAGCAGTTTGACAGAGTTCCAAGAGACCCAGTACTTC. Translation: CASSLTEFQETQYF.

The CDR3 here is CASSTQGPGDEQFF. The DNA for the CDR3 is TGTGCCAGCAGCACACAGGGGCCCGGCGATGAGCAGTTCTTC. This sequence joins TRBV11-3 and TRBJ2-1; 7 bases are shared with TRBD1. This CDR3 comprises 14 residues. Germline V gene data show CDR1 as SGHNT and CDR2 as YENEEA. The trim removed 5 bases at V and 8 bases at J, leaving 9 bases unmatched. Looking up the rest from reference TRBV11-3 and TRBJ2-1 gives the full variable domain: EAGVVQSPRYKIIEKKQPVAFWCNPISGHNTLYWYLQNLGQGPELLIRYENEEAVDDSQLPKDRFSAERLKGVDSTLKIQPAELGDSAVYLCASSTQGPGDEQFFGPGTRLTVL.

This rearrangement joins TRBV7-9 to TRBJ1-3; the D is unclear. CDR3 length equals 12 residues. The germline V and J ends were trimmed by 4 bases and 8 bases, with 9 bases remaining between them. Germline V gene data show CDR1 as SEHNR and CDR2 as FQNEAQ (reference sequence). The CDR3, as DNA: TGTGCCAGCAGCTCCCGATCGGACACCATATATTTT. Protein: CASSSRSDTIYF.

This chain links TRBV7-2 with TRBJ1-6; possible D gene TRBD1, 5 bases. Germline loops: CDR1 SGHTA, CDR2 FQGNSA. Trimming shortened V by 3 bases and J by 10 bases, and 13 bases separated the two germline ends. The CDR3 has 14 amino acids. The CDR3 bases are TGTGCCAGCAGCTTTTTGACCTGGGGCTCACCCCTCCACTTT. Protein sequence: CASSFLTWGSPLHF.

The genes are TRBV27 and TRBJ2-5, with D uncertain. CDR1 is MNHEY, CDR2 SMNVEV, per germline (reference sequence). The CDR3 covers 13 residues. Between the trimmed V and J ends, which lost 2 bases and 1 base, there was a span of 5 bases. The CDR3 here is CASSLGSQETQYF. As DNA, the CDR3 is TGTGCCAGCAGTTTAGGGTCCCAAGAGACCCAGTACTTC.

This clone appeared a single time. This CDR3 reads CASGETGDQPQHF. The CDR3 bases are TGTGCTAGTGGTGAGACTGGGGATCAGCCCCAGCATTTT. The V and J genes are TRBV12-5 and TRBJ1-5, with D unresolved. Trimming pared 5 bases from V and 5 bases from J, leaving 10 bases between. Germline V gene data show CDR1 as LGHNT and CDR2 as FRNRAP. This CDR3 has 13 residues.

The table lists this clone with a count of one. V and J are TRBV19 and TRBJ1-3; 8 bases are a match to TRBD1. The V and J ends lost 7 bases and 2 bases, in that order; junction bases with no gene match: 1. Germline CDR1 reads LNHDA; CDR2 reads SQIVND (reference sequence). The CDR3 is made up of 13 amino acids. Here the CDR3 reads CASTDRAGNTIYF. CDR3 bases: TGTGCCAGTACGGACAGGGCTGGAAACACCATATATTTT.

The genes are TRBV6-6 and TRBJ2-7; no reliable D call. The V gene's germline CDR1 is MNHNY and CDR2 SVGAGI (reference sequence). The CDR3 is made up of 14 amino acids. V was clipped by 0 bases and J by 0 bases, with 6 bases between them. The CDR3 loop reads CASSYSTSSYEQYF. As DNA, the CDR3 is TGTGCCAGCAGTTACTCGACCTCCTCCTACGAGCAGTACTTC.

V is TRBV7-2 and J is TRBJ1-1; 10 bases are shared with TRBD1. The V gene's germline CDR1 is SGHTA and CDR2 FQGNSA. Trimming removed 5 bases from V and 11 bases from J; junction bases left unmatched: 5. There are 12 residues in the CDR3. The CDR3 region has the DNA TGTGCCAGCAGCGTGACAGGGGGCGGGGCTTTCTTT. This sequence encodes CASSVTGGGAFF.

This clone was seen more than once but under ten times. The rearrangement links TRBV11-2 to TRBJ2-1, with 8 bases fitting TRBD2. Germline CDR1 SGHAT, CDR2 FQNNGV. This CDR3 contains 16 residues. Germline trimming cut 5 bases from V and 4 bases from J; bases unmatched to any gene: 10. CDR3 sequence reads: CASSPLRASGYNEQFF. The CDR3 DNA follows: TGTGCCAGCAGCCCGCTCCGGGCTAGCGGGTACAATGAGCAGTTCTTC.

The gene calls are TRBV7-3 and TRBJ2-7, with TRBD1 identical over 7 bases. CDR1 is SGHTA, CDR2 FQGTGA, per germline. V lost 3 bases and J lost 4; bases outside the gene matches: 3. The CDR3 covers 13 residues. CDR3 coding DNA: TGTGCCAGCAGCTTGGACAGGTCGTACGAGCAGTACGTC. It codes for CASSLDRSYEQYV.

The chain joins TRBV4-3 to TRBJ2-1; the D is unclear. From germline, CDR1 is LGHNA and CDR2 YSLEER. The CDR3 has 17 amino acids. Trimming took off 3 bases at V and 0 bases at J, with 15 bases between the two ends. The CDR3, as DNA: TGCGCCAGCAGCCAGGACCCCAACACGAACTCCTACAATGAGCAGTTCTTC. This encodes CASSQDPNTNSYNEQFF.

The chain uses TRBV7-6 and TRBJ1-1; a possible D gene is TRBD1 (5 bases). The germline V gene encodes CDR1 SGHVS and CDR2 FNYEAQ. There are 13 residues in the CDR3. V was cut by 1 base and J by 11 bases, with 14 bases left in between. This CDR3 reads CASSLEGGASAFF. The CDR3 coding sequence is TGTGCCAGCAGCTTAGAGGGTGGGGCCTCCGCTTTCTTT.

For this clone: Its ends do not fully match the called genes, so a read error is possible. The chain employs TRBV10-3 and TRBJ2-7; 7 nucleotides line up with TRBD1. The germline gives CDR1 ENHRY, CDR2 SYGVKD. The CDR3 runs to 13 residues. CDR3 nucleotide sequence: TGTGCCATCAGTGAGTCGACAGGGCACGAGCAGTGCTTC. It yields the protein CAISESTGHEQCF.

The chain uses TRBV28 and TRBJ1-6; no clear D gene. V was trimmed by 3 bases and J by 0 bases, leaving 0 bases between them. CDR1 and CDR2 (germline): MDHEN, SYDVKM. The CDR3 spans 13 residues. In nucleotides, the CDR3 is TGTGCCAGCAGTTTCTCCTATAATTCACCCCTCCACTTT. Translation: CASSFSYNSPLHF.

The chain carries TRBV7-2 and TRBJ1-1; D perhaps matches TRBD1 (5 bases). Germline assignment: CDR1 SGHTA and CDR2 FQGNSA. The CDR3 loop spans 16 amino acids. Trimming pared 3 bases from V and 5 bases from J, leaving 19 bases between. CDR3 sequence (DNA): TGTGCCAGCAGCTTGGGGCTTCTGGGGGTTCGGACTGAAGCTTTCTTT. Amino acids: CASSLGLLGVRTEAFF.

This chain joins TRBV5-1 and TRBJ2-3; TRBD1 is a possible D gene (5 bases). V was pared by 0 bases and J by 3 bases, with 11 bases between. The CDR3 covers 15 residues. CDR1 and CDR2 from the germline V gene are SGHRS and YFSETQ. The CDR3 protein is CASSLDGHLTDTQYF. In DNA form, the CDR3 reads TGCGCCAGCAGCTTGGATGGACATTTGACAGATACGCAGTATTTT.

V and J are TRBV2 and TRBJ1-6; D is uncertain. Germline V CDR1 and CDR2: SNHLY, FYNNEI. Between the trimmed V and J ends, which lost 4 bases and 8 bases, there was a span of 9 bases. CDR3 length equals 13 residues. The CDR3: CASSGAVYSPLHF. CDR3 DNA sequence: TGTGCCAGCAGTGGGGCAGTATATTCACCCCTCCACTTT.